This T cell receptor beta chain was captured by sequencing in a study of blood T cell repertoires in COVID-19. Turning to the study itself: The study counted Cohort 3 donors as recovered given two negative PCRs, clearance, or symptom resolution. Sources were T cells, B-cell-depleted T cells, or PBMCs; the material itself was cDNA or gDNA.

CDR1 and CDR2 from the germline V gene are MDHEN and SYDVKM. V lost 5 bases and J 5 bases, leaving 12 bases between the germline ends. This CDR3 has 13 residues. In the study's own analysis: Scientists estimated how many nucleated cells there were by amplifying reference gene primers. Sequencing was performed with immunoSEQ multiplex PCR; in TCRdb, only in-frame clones are kept and a portion is missing. The DNA was the basis for D and trimming; V, J and clone size are from that table. This sample carries approximately 170,000 clones, 70% to 80% of them seen once, and the ten largest clones take about 20%. About this clone itself: Other DNA sequences in the same sample also yield this CDR3.

Sequences were obtained from PBMCs or T cells enriched from blood (not recorded which). The chain is built from TRBV28 and TRBJ1-2; perhaps TRBD1 as D (6 bases). The receptor was derived from an older woman in a cohort exposed to, infected with or recovered from COVID-19 (not recorded which). The CDR3 sequence is CASSLPDSYGYTF. In DNA form, the CDR3 reads TGTGCCAGCAGTCTACCGGACAGTTATGGCTACACCTTC.